The clone carrying this TCR beta chain appeared many times. This record comes from a study of T cells in Graves' hyperthyroidism and ophthalmopathy. About the study: At the time of initial diagnosis and before any treatment, peripheral blood was collected.

CDR1 and CDR2 from the germline V gene are GTSNPN and SVGIG (reference sequence). This CDR3 is 14 amino acids long. V shed 2 bases and J shed 6 bases, with 16 bases lying between them. Authors of the study amplified TCR beta CDR3 regions from RNA transcripts. The TCR CDR3 was amplified in a first-round RT-PCR using the HTBI primer set. TCRdb re-called the multiplex PCR reads through MiXCR, storing one row per CDR3 protein. This table holds 350,000 to 400,000 distinct CDR3 sequences, under 15% found once. The origin of this receptor is a woman in her 30s with Graves' hyperthyroidism. The V gene is TRBV30, the J gene TRBJ1-1; D is undetermined. Material for sequencing was blood. This chain's CDR3 is CAWSRIPERPEAFF. DNA for the CDR3: TGTGCCTGGAGTCGTATACCGGAGAGGCCTGAAGCTTTCTTT. The whole variable domain, remainder taken from reference TRBV30 and TRBJ1-1, is SQTIHQWPATLVQPVGSPLSLECTVEGTSNPNLYWYRQAAGRGLQLLFYSVGIGQISSEVPQNLSASRPQDRQFILSSKKLLLSDSGFYLCAWSRIPERPEAFFGQGTRLTVV.